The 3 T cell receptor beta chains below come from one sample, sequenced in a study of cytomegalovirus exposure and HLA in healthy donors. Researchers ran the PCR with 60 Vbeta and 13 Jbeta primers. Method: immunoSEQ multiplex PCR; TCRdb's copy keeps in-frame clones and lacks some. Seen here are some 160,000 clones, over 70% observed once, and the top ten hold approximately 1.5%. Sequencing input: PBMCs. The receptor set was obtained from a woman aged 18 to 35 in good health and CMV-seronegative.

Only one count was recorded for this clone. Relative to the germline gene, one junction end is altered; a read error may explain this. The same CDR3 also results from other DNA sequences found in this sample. CDR3 DNA: TGCGCCAGCTGCAAAGGGGGACAGATGAACACTGAAGCTTTCTTT. This gives the protein CASCKGGQMNTEAFF. The rearrangement links TRBV2 to TRBJ1-1; 7 nucleotides match TRBD1. Germline-derived CDR1 and CDR2 are SNHLY and FYNNEI. The CDR3 runs 15 residues.

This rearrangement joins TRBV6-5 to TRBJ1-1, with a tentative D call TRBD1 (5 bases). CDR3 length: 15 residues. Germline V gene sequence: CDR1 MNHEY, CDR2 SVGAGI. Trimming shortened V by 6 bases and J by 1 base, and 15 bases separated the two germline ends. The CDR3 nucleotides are TGTGCCAGCAGCTTCAAGGGGTTTACGAACACTGAAGCTTTCTTT. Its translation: CASSFKGFTNTEAFF.

In DNA, the CDR3 is TGTGCCAGCATACAGACGAACACCGGGGAGCTGTTTTTT. It specifies CASIQTNTGELFF. The V call is TRBV2, the J call TRBJ2-2; D not certain. The CDR3 spans 13 residues. Trimming pared 7 bases from V and 0 bases from J, leaving 6 bases between. Germline V CDR1 and CDR2: SNHLY, FYNNEI.